The clone carrying this T cell receptor (beta chain) has a handful of counts. What it binds is not known. Some clones are missing from TCRdb's copy, which holds only in-frame ones; the method was immunoSEQ multiplex PCR. The data hold 1 million to 1.3 million clones, with 70% to 80% observed a single time. This entry belongs to a study of shared clonotypes between healthy human individuals. Whole-study results and caveats: Among non-shared clonotypes, generation probabilities were lower than among those shared by all four donors.

The receptor was derived from a man younger than 35 in good health. Some clones in this sample may be carry-over from other donors' samples. The sequenced material came from memory CD4+ T cells from PBMCs. The subset here: CD45RA-negative fraction.

DNA of the CDR3: TGTGCCAGCCACCAGGGCAATCATAATGAAAAACTGTTTTTT. Its protein product is CASHQGNHNEKLFF. The chain couples TRBV2 to TRBJ1-4, with a possible D match to TRBD1 (5 bases). Trimming removed 8 bases at V and 4 bases at J, with 14 bases between. This CDR3 spans 14 amino acids. Germline CDR1 is SNHLY and CDR2 is FYNNEI.